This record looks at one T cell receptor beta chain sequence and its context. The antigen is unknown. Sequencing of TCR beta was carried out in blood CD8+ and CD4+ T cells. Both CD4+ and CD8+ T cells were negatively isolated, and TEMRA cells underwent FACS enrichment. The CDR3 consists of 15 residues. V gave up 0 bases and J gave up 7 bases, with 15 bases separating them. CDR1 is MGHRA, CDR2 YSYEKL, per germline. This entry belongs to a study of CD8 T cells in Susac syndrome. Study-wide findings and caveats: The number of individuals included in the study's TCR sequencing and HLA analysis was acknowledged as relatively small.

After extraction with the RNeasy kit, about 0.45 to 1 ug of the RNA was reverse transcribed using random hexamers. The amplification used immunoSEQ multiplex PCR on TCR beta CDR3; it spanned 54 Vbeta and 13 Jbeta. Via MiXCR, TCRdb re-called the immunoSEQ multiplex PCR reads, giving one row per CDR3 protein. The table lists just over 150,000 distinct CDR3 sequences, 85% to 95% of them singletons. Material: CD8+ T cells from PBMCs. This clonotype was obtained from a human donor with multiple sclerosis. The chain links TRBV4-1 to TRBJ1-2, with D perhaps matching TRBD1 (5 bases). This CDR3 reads CASSQDGADGAGYTF. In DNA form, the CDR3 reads TGCGCCAGCAGCCAAGATGGGGCGGATGGGGCTGGCTACACCTTC.